This T cell receptor (beta chain) was sequenced in a study of T-cell memory formation after mild COVID-19. V lost 2 bases to trimming and J lost 4 bases, with 11 bases between them. The germline gives CDR1 GTSNPN, CDR2 SVGIG (reference sequence). The CDR3 runs to 14 residues. TCRdb re-derived calls from the 5' RACE reads in MiXCR, one entry per CDR3 protein. Altogether 300,000 to 350,000 distinct CDR3 sequences are present, around an eighth being singletons, with the ten largest covering 21%. What was sequenced was PBMCs or a T cell subset sorted from them (not recorded which). The TCR originated in a man aged 18 to 30 who had mild COVID-19 (a few samples of this study predate the infection). Cell type and time point are not known. The rearrangement links TRBV30 to TRBJ2-2; tentatively, D is TRBD1 (6 bases). CDR3 amino acids: CAWSTGTGTGELFF. CDR3 DNA: TGTGCCTGGAGTACAGGGACGGGCACCGGGGAGCTGTTTTTT.